This TCR beta chain was identified during a study of T-cell reconstitution after alpha-beta-depleted transplantation in children (dated by TCRdb to the mid-2010s). A note on the overall study: Using TCR repertoire profiling, the study quantitatively followed how T-cell immune reconstitution unfolded in children after TCRalphabeta/CD19-depleted allogeneic hematopoietic cell transplantation.

The library relied on PCR. Sequencing was performed on an Illumina HiSeq 2500. Molecular barcoding was employed in the preparation of TCR libraries, with unique molecular identifiers being used to normalize TCRbeta repertoire quantification. The raw public reads went through TCRdb reprocessing: fastp at Q25, MiXCR clone calling, in-frame beta chains kept. For every CDR3 protein sequence, its rows merge into one entry that carries the most common genes and DNA. This sample comprises 490,000 or so distinct CDR3 sequences, approximately 12% of them detected only once. Jointly, the top ten make up under 7% of the sample. A remark on this clonotype: The clone's antigen remains unknown. There are no base qualities to consult, and no much larger clone falls within one base.

The CDR3 numbers 18 residues from cysteine through phenylalanine. CDR3 DNA is the only sequence kept; it has 54 bases, read in frame from the first base. V ends up 6 bases short and J 15 bases short, with an unmatched junction base count of 26. The V gene is TRBV12-3 or TRBV12-4 and the J gene is TRBJ2-1, with 10 bases aligning to TRBD2. Sequencing was performed on PBMCs from the stem cell graft donor, taken from the stem cell graft. The TCR originated in a human donor who donated a stem cell graft to a child with combined immunodeficiency. The CDR3 loop reads CASSPHLASSGGYDLRFF. DNA sequence: TGTGCCAGCAGCCCCCACCTAGCCTCTAGCGGGGGCTACGATCTCCGGTTCTTC.